A selection of T cell receptor beta chains follows, all from one sample in a study of Graves' ophthalmopathy and Graves' hyperthyroidism. In TCRdb, the multiplex PCR reads were re-called with MiXCR into one record per CDR3 protein. The table includes 600,000 to 650,000 distinct CDR3 sequences, about 20% detected once. The sequenced sample was peripheral blood. Every receptor here comes from a woman between 18 and 29 years old with stable Graves' hyperthyroidism. Some clones in this sample may be carry-over from other donors' samples. Both conserved end residues are part of each CDR3. Fields, in order: V gene, CDR3 protein.

>TRBV6-1
CASSERDRAYPRPYEQYF
>TRBV30
CAWSADPGGPVYEQYF
>TRBV2
CASTWTGLVSQYF
>TRBV20-1
CSARDRVGGPEAFF
>TRBV5-6
CASSLVGRANYGYTF
>TRBV7-8
CASSRLMGTIYF
>TRBV19
CASSIAGTGTYEQYF
>TRBV18
CASSPTGSVGANVLTF
>TRBV19
CASRKDRGGGYTF
>TRBV11-1
CASSLGVAVNVGELFF
>TRBV9
CASSLGVFTEAFF
>TRBV5-1
CASSFGGLSTEAFF
>TRBV12-3/TRBV12-4
CASSLTGLPRNEQYF
>TRBV30
CAWSAEIGNQPQHF
>TRBV20-1
CSGTSGGLPYEQYF
>TRBV6-4
CATAEGPNQPQHF